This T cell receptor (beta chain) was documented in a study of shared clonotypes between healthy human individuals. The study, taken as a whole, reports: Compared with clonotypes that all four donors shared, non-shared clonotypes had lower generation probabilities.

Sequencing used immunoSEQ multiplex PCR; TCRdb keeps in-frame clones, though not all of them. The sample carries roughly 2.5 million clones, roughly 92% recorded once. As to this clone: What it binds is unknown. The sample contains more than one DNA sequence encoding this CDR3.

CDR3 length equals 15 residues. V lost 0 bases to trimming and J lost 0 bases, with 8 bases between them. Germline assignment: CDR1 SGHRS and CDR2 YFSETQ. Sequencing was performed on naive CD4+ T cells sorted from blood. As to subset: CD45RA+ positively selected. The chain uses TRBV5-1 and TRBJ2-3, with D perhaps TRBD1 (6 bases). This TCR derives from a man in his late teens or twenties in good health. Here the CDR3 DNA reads TGCGCCAGCAGCTTGGAGAGGGGGAGCACAGATACGCAGTATTTT. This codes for CASSLERGSTDTQYF.